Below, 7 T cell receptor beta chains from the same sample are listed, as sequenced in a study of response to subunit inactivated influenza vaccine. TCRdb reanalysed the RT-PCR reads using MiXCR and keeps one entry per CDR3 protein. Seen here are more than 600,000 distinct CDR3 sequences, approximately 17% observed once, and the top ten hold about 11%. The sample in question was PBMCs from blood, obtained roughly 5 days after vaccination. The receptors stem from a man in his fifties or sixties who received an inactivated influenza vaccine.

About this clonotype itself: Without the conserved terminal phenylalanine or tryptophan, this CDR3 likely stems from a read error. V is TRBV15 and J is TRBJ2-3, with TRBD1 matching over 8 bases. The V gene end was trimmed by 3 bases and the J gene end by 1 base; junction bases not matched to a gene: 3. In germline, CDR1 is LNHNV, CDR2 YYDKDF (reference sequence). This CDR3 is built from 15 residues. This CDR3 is CATSRDRVGTDTQYS. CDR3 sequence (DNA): TGTGCCACCAGCAGGGACAGGGTTGGCACAGATACGCAGTATTCT.

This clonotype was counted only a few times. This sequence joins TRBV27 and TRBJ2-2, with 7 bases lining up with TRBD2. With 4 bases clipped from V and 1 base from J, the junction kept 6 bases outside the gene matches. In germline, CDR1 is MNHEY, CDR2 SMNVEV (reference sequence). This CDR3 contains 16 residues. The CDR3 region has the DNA TGTGCCAGCAGTTGGGTAGCGGGCGTGAACACCGGGGAGCTGTTTTTT. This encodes CASSWVAGVNTGELFF.

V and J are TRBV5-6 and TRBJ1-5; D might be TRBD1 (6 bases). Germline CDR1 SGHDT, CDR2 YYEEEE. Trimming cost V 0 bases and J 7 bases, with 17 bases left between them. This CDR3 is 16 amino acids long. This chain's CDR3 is CASSLGQGPGGQPQHF. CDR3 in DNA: TGTGCCAGCAGCTTGGGGCAGGGGCCTGGTGGACAGCCCCAGCATTTT.

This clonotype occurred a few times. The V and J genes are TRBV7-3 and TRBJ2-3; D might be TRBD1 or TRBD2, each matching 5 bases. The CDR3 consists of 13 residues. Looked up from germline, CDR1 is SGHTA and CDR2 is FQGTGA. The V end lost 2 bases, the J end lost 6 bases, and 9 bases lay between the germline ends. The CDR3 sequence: CASSLGWGDTQYF. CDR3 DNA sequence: TGTGCCAGCAGCTTAGGTTGGGGGGATACGCAGTATTTT.

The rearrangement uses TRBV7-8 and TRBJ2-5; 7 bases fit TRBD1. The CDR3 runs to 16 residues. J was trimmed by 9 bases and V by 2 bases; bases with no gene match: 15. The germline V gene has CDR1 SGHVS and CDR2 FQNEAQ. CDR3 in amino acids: CASSLLNRGHQGAQYF. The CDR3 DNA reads TGTGCCAGCAGCTTACTTAACAGGGGACACCAAGGGGCCCAGTACTTC.

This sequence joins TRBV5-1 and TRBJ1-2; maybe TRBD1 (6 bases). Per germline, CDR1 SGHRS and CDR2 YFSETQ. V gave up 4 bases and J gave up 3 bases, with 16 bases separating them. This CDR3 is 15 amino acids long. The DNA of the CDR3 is TGCGCCAGCAGCCGAGGGGGGGGCGAGGACTATGGCTACACCTTC. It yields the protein CASSRGGGEDYGYTF.

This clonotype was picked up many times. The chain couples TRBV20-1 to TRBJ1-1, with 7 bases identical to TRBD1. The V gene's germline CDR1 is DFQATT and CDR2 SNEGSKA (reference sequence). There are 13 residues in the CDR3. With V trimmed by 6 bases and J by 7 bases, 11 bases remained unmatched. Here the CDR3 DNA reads TGCAGTGCCCCGGGACAGCAACGAAGTGAAGCTTTCTTT. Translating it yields CSAPGQQRSEAFF.